This T cell receptor beta chain was sequenced during a study of T cell repertoires in cytomegalovirus infection (dated by TCRdb to between 2019 and 2020). A note on the overall study: Because public TCR beta signatures pointed to carriage of CMV infection together with the matching HLA type, the HLA type of each donor mattered for the analysis. Paper-wide results and their limitations: Carriers of CMV infection plus the relevant HLA type were discriminated by the cumulative frequency of public TCR beta family members in the study cohort and in an independent approximately 340-donor cohort. The ex vivo response was dominated by HLA-C-restricted CMV-specific TCR beta clonotypes, and the single most frequent clonotype in two of eight donors was supplied by these HLA-C-restricted clonotypes.

At the junction V is shortened by 5 bases and J by 8 bases; bases outside the gene matches: 10. The CDR3 totals 14 residues, both ends included. The DNA shown is the 42-base CDR3, in frame from base 1. The germline V gene gives CDR1 as SGHVT and CDR2 as SQSDAQ. TCRdb records Illumina HiSeq 1500 as the sequencer. Using fastp at Q25 and MiXCR, TCRdb reprocessed the public reads and kept productive beta chains. Every distinct CDR3 protein forms one entry, paired with its most common genes and DNA. The sample yields nearly 550,000 distinct CDR3 sequences; 15% to 20% were counted once. The ten top clones hold under 30% of the sample. A remark on this clonotype: The target of this receptor is not known. One base away lies a much larger clone, so this may be a sequencing read error. The final CDR3 position lacks the conserved phenylalanine or tryptophan, pointing to a likely read error.

The sequence joins TRBV7-4 to TRBJ1-2; 8 bases in between match TRBD1. Sequenced sample: CD8+ T cells from PBMCs. This TCR was recovered from a human donor in good health (CMV status not recorded). Some clones in this sample may be carry-over from other donors' samples. The sequenced DNA: TGTGCCAGCAGCGCGCCGGGACAGGACCTAGGCTACACCTTA. This sequence encodes CASSAPGQDLGYTL.